Listed below are T cell receptor beta chains from one sample, sequenced in a study of early T cells in non-severe SARS-CoV-2 infection. From the 5' RACE reads, TCRdb called clonotypes with MiXCR, one entry per CDR3 protein. The data hold roughly 60,000 distinct CDR3 sequences, with roughly 13% observed a single time. Sequenced: whole blood. These receptors were taken from an adult who was a healthcare worker with PCR-confirmed SARS-CoV-2 infection or an uninfected control (not recorded which). Each CDR3 is given with its conserved first and last residue. Each record gives: D gene, V gene, clone size, J gene, CDR3 protein, CDR3 DNA. A D gene is named only where the DNA matches it firmly. For some rows the clone size is stated as once, few or many, or as a class when expanded; others skip it.

d_gene: TRBD1
v_gene: TRBV4-3
abundance: many
j_gene: TRBJ1-2
CDR3aa: CASSQDPGGFGYTF
CDR3nt: TGCGCCAGCAGCCAAGATCCAGGGGGCTTTGGCTACACCTTC

d_gene: TRBD2
v_gene: TRBV2
abundance: many
j_gene: TRBJ2-5
CDR3aa: CASSEDGRGETQYF
CDR3nt: TGTGCCAGCAGTGAGGACGGGAGGGGAGAGACCCAGTACTTC

d_gene: .
v_gene: TRBV30
abundance: .
j_gene: TRBJ2-2
CDR3aa: CAWTIAGELFF
CDR3nt: TGTGCCTGGACCATAGCCGGGGAGCTGTTTTTT

d_gene: TRBD1
v_gene: TRBV5-1
abundance: many
j_gene: TRBJ2-7
CDR3aa: CASTETGGYEQYF
CDR3nt: TGCGCCAGCACCGAGACAGGGGGCTACGAGCAGTACTTC

d_gene: .
v_gene: TRBV30
abundance: .
j_gene: TRBJ1-1
CDR3aa: CAWSVRGPRSFF
CDR3nt: TGTGCCTGGAGTGTACGCGGCCCGAGGTCTTTCTTT

d_gene: .
v_gene: TRBV10-3
abundance: few
j_gene: TRBJ2-1
CDR3aa: CAIQAYNEQFF
CDR3nt: TGTGCCATTCAGGCTTACAATGAGCAGTTCTTC

d_gene: TRBD1
v_gene: TRBV29-1
abundance: .
j_gene: TRBJ2-1
CDR3aa: CSVEDLFAGQGARISYNEQFF
CDR3nt: TGCAGCGTTGAAGATCTTTTTGCGGGACAGGGGGCGCGAATCTCCTACAATGAGCAGTTCTTC

d_gene: .
v_gene: TRBV5-6
abundance: few
j_gene: TRBJ1-1
CDR3aa: CASSLNLAATEAPF
CDR3nt: TGTGCCAGCAGCTTGAATCTGGCGGCCACTGAAGCCCCCTTT

d_gene: TRBD1
v_gene: TRBV6-6
abundance: few
j_gene: TRBJ2-5
CDR3aa: CASSGTGPETQYF
CDR3nt: TGTGCCAGCAGCGGGACAGGGCCAGAGACCCAGTACTTC

d_gene: .
v_gene: TRBV7-8
abundance: .
j_gene: TRBJ2-2
CDR3aa: CASSTTENTGELFF
CDR3nt: TGTGCCAGCAGCACGACAGAGAACACCGGGGAGCTGTTTTTT

d_gene: TRBD2
v_gene: TRBV5-4
abundance: few
j_gene: TRBJ2-5
CDR3aa: CASSLGLATQETQYF
CDR3nt: TGTGCCAGCAGCTTGGGACTAGCGACCCAAGAGACCCAGTACTTC

d_gene: .
v_gene: TRBV7-2
abundance: few
j_gene: TRBJ2-7
CDR3aa: CASSISRSSYEQYF
CDR3nt: TGTGCCAGCAGCATTAGCAGGAGCTCCTACGAGCAGTACTTC

d_gene: .
v_gene: TRBV27
abundance: few
j_gene: TRBJ1-6
CDR3aa: CASTEEGRMNSPLHF
CDR3nt: TGTGCCAGCACTGAGGAGGGCCGGATGAATTCACCCCTCCACTTT

d_gene: .
v_gene: TRBV12-3/TRBV12-4
abundance: many
j_gene: TRBJ2-3
CDR3aa: CASSLDNRQDTQYF
CDR3nt: TGTGCCAGCAGTTTAGATAATAGACAAGATACGCAGTATTTT

d_gene: TRBD1
v_gene: TRBV18
abundance: many
j_gene: TRBJ1-1
CDR3aa: CASSPGQGNTEAFF
CDR3nt: TGTGCCAGCTCCCCGGGACAGGGGAACACTGAAGCTTTCTTT

d_gene: .
v_gene: TRBV4-1
abundance: few
j_gene: TRBJ2-7
CDR3aa: CASSQPSGGTYEQYF
CDR3nt: TGCGCCAGCAGCCAACCGTCCGGAGGTACTTACGAGCAGTACTTC

d_gene: .
v_gene: TRBV27
abundance: .
j_gene: TRBJ1-3
CDR3aa: CASSPQDRNTIYF
CDR3nt: TGTGCCAGCAGTCCGCAGGACAGAAACACCATATATTTT

d_gene: .
v_gene: TRBV2
abundance: few
j_gene: TRBJ2-7
CDR3aa: CASRRDTSRKEQYF
CDR3nt: TGTGCCAGCAGGCGGGACACTAGTCGCAAGGAGCAGTACTTC

d_gene: TRBD1
v_gene: TRBV7-2
abundance: many
j_gene: TRBJ1-4
CDR3aa: CASSQTGVIEKLFF
CDR3nt: TGTGCCAGCAGCCAGACAGGGGTGATTGAAAAACTGTTTTTT